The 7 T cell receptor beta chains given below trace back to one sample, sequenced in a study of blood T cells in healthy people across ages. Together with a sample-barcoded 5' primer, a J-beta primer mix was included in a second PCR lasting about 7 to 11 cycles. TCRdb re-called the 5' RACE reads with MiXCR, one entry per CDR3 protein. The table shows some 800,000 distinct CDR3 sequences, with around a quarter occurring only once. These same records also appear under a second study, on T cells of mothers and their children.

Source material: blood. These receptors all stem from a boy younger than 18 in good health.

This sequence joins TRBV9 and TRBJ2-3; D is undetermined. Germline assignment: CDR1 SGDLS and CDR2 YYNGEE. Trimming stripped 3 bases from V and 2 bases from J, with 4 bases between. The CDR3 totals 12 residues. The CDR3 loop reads CASSANTDTQYF. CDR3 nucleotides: TGTGCCAGCAGCGCGAACACAGATACGCAGTATTTT. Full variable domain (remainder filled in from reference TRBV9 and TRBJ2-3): DSGVTQTPKHLITATGQRVTLRCSPRSGDLSVYWYQQSLDQGLQFLIQYYNGEERAKGNILERFSAQQFPDLHSELNLSSLELGDSALYFCASSANTDTQYFGPGTRLTVL.

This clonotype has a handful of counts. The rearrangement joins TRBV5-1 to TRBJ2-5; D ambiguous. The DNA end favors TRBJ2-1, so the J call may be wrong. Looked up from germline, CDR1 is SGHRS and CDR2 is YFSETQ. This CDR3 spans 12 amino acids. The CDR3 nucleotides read TGCGCCAGCAGCCCTCCCACCAATGAGCAGTTCTTC. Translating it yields CASSPPTNEQFF.

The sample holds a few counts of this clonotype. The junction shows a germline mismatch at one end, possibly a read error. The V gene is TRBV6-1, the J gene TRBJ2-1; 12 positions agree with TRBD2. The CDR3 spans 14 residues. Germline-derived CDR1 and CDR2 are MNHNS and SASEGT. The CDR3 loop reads CASTGTSGYSEQFF. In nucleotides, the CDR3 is TGTGCCAGCACCGGGACTAGCGGGTACAGTGAGCAGTTCTTC.

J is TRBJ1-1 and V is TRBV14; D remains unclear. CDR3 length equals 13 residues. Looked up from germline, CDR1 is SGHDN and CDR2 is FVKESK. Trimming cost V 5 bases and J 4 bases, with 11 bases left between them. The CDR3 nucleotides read TGTGCCAGCAGCGGAACTGTGTTCACTGAAGCTTTCTTT. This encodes CASSGTVFTEAFF.

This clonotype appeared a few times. CDR3 residues: CASSLGSGSTYNEQFF. CDR3 in DNA: TGTGCCAGCAGCTTGGGTAGCGGGAGTACCTACAATGAGCAGTTCTTC. The chain combines TRBV5-8 with TRBJ2-1; 9 nucleotides align to TRBD2. Germline CDR1 SGHTS, CDR2 YDEGEE. V gave up 0 bases and J gave up 2 bases; unmatched junction bases: 3. The CDR3 contains 16 residues.

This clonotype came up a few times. The CDR3 region has the DNA TGTGCCAGCAGTGAAGTTTTGCAAACCTACGAGCAGTACTTC. It specifies CASSEVLQTYEQYF. The V and J genes are TRBV2 and TRBJ2-7, with D uncertain. Germline V lookup: CDR1 SNHLY, CDR2 FYNNEI. The V end was cut by 1 base, the J end by 2 bases, with 9 bases between. There are 14 residues in the CDR3.

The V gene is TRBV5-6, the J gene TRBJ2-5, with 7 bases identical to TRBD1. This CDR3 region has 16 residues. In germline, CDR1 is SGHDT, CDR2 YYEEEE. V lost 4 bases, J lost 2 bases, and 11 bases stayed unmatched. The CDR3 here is CASSPYLRDRQETQYF. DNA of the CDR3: TGTGCCAGCAGCCCCTACCTCCGGGACAGACAAGAGACCCAGTACTTC.